Presented here are 17 T cell receptor beta chains from one specimen sequenced in a study of Graves' ophthalmopathy and Graves' hyperthyroidism (dated by TCRdb to 2016 to 2018). The reads were generated on an Illumina HiSeq 2000. For repertoire sequencing, the TCR beta CDR3 regions were amplified from RNA transcripts. The first round was an RT-PCR using HTBI primers with the Qiagen OneStep RT-PCR kit, and this first round was followed by a second-round multiplex PCR, then size selection and purification. TCRdb reprocessing: public reads trimmed at Q25 with fastp, clones called with MiXCR, in-frame beta chains kept. Here each entry gathers all rows of one CDR3 protein and keeps the most common genes and DNA. The sample records about 220,000 distinct CDR3 sequences, about a fifth of which are singletons. The ten largest account for about 40% of the sample. The sequenced material came from peripheral blood. The receptors derive from a woman in her 50s with Graves' ophthalmopathy. Donor details come from another sample of the same person, matched by shared clones.

The sample holds many counts of this clonotype. J is TRBJ1-5 and V is TRBV30; the D gene is possibly TRBD1 (5 bases). CDR3 length: 15 residues. The V end lost 1 base, the J end lost 4 bases, and 14 bases lay between the germline ends. Germline CDR1 and CDR2: GTSNPN and SVGIG (reference sequence). As DNA, the CDR3 is TGTGCCTGGAGTGCAAAGACAGTTTTGAATCAGCCCCAGCATTTT. It specifies CAWSAKTVLNQPQHF.

Many counts were recorded for this clonotype. V gene TRBV12-5 combines with J gene TRBJ1-1; 7 nucleotides match TRBD1. There are 15 residues in the CDR3. Trimming cost V 8 bases and J 3 bases; bases outside gene matches: 12. Germline CDR1 reads LGHNT; CDR2 reads FRNRAP. Here the CDR3 DNA reads TGTGCTAGTACCGGTCGGGACAGCGGGGACACTGAAGCTTTCTTT. As protein: CASTGRDSGDTEAFF.

This clonotype was found many times. The chain is built from TRBV24-1 and TRBJ1-2; 8 positions agree with TRBD1. With 4 bases clipped from V and 4 bases from J, the junction kept 1 base outside the gene matches. Germline V gene sequence: CDR1 KGHDR, CDR2 SFDVKD. This CDR3 is 13 amino acids long. In DNA, the CDR3 is TGTGCCACCAGTGACCAGGGGGCCTATGGCTACACCTTC. Translating gives CATSDQGAYGYTF.

This clonotype was found many times. Just one base apart from a much larger clone, this may be a read error. This chain uses TRBV6-2 or TRBV6-3 with TRBJ2-2; D call uncertain. The V end was cut by 5 bases, the J end by 1 base, with 5 bases between. Germline CDR1 MNHEY, CDR2 SVGEGT. The CDR3 sequence is 13 residues long. CDR3 sequence: CASSNRNTGELFF. DNA for the CDR3: TGTGCCAGCAGTAACAGGAACACCGGGGAGCTGTTTTTT.

V usage is TRBV7-2 and J usage is TRBJ1-1, with no clear D. CDR1 and CDR2 (germline): SGHTA, FQGNSA. This CDR3 is built from 13 residues. V gave up 1 base and J gave up 8 bases, with 11 bases separating them. The CDR3 loop reads CASSLEFSNEAFF. CDR3 sequence (DNA): TGTGCCAGCAGCTTAGAGTTTTCGAACGAAGCTTTCTTT.

This chain uses TRBV2 with TRBJ2-7; the match to TRBD2 covers 14 bases. Trimming took 6 bases from V and 5 from J; bases not matched to a gene: 6. Germline values: CDR1 SNHLY, CDR2 FYNNEI. The CDR3 spans 15 residues. The CDR3 DNA sequence: TGTGCCAGCAGAGCCGGGACTAGCGGGGGACACGAGCAGTACTTC. It specifies CASRAGTSGGHEQYF.

This clonotype was recorded many times. The chain combines TRBV5-6 with TRBJ1-1, with D possibly TRBD1 on 5 matching bases. Germline V gene data show CDR1 as SGHDT and CDR2 as YYEEEE. Trimming cost V 1 base and J 3 bases, with 10 bases left between them. The CDR3 sequence is 14 residues long. The CDR3 reads CASSLFGGYTEAFF. The CDR3 region has the DNA TGTGCCAGCAGCTTGTTTGGGGGATACACTGAAGCTTTCTTT. The full variable domain, its missing parts supplied by reference TRBV5-6 and TRBJ1-1, is DAGVTQSPTHLIKTRGQQVTLRCSPKSGHDTVSWYQQALGQGPQFIFQYYEEEERQRGNFPDRFSGHQFPNYSSELNVNALLLGDSALYLCASSLFGGYTEAFFGQGTRLTVV.

The sample holds one count of this clonotype. This may arise from a read error, as a much more abundant clone is one base away. This chain links TRBV28 with TRBJ2-6; TRBD1 matches at 8 bases. CDR1 and CDR2 from the germline V gene are MDHEN and SYDVKM. This CDR3 has 16 amino acids. Written as DNA, the CDR3 is TGTGCCATCAGTTCACCGGGACAGGTTGGGGCCAACGTCCTGACTTTC. Its translation: CAISSPGQVGANVLTF. The full variable domain, its missing parts supplied by reference TRBV28 and TRBJ2-6, is DVKVTQSSRYLVKRTGEKVFLECVQDMDHENMFWYRQDPGLGLRLIYFSYDVKMKEKGDIPEGYSVSREKKERFSLILESASTNQTSMYLCAISSPGQVGANVLTFGAGSRLTVL.

This clonotype was seen repeatedly, ten times or more. J is TRBJ1-1 and V is TRBV7-8; no clear D gene. The CDR3 length is 14 residues. CDR1 is SGHVS and CDR2 is FQNEAQ in the germline V gene. The V end lost 7 bases, the J end lost 4 bases, and 16 bases lay between the germline ends. In DNA, the CDR3 is TGTGCCAGCACCCTACGGGCGCGGGGCACTGAAGCTTTCTTT. Translation gives CASTLRARGTEAFF.

There are a few counts of this clonotype. V is TRBV11-2 and J is TRBJ2-2; 8 bases agree with TRBD2. V shed 5 bases, J shed 1 base, and the junction held 3 bases outside the gene matches. Germline CDR1 reads SGHAT; CDR2 reads FQNNGV. This CDR3 has 15 residues. This CDR3 reads CASSQLAENTGELFF. The CDR3 coding sequence is TGTGCCAGCAGCCAACTAGCGGAGAACACCGGGGAGCTGTTTTTT.

This clonotype was seen at least ten times. V gene TRBV12-3 or TRBV12-4 combines with J gene TRBJ1-5; 7 nucleotides match TRBD1. V trimming: 7 bases; J trimming: 2 bases; junction bases outside the gene matches: 5. This CDR3 spans 14 amino acids. CDR3 coding DNA: TGTGCCAGCACGGTTACAGGGGGCAATCAGCCCCAGCATTTT. Its translation: CASTVTGGNQPQHF.

This clonotype was observed at least ten times. The V and J genes are TRBV6-1 and TRBJ2-3, with 7 bases matching TRBD1. CDR1 and CDR2 from the germline V gene are MNHNS and SASEGT. The CDR3 sequence is 15 residues long. Trimming at V came to 7 bases and at J to 6 bases, leaving 13 bases not matched to a gene. In DNA form, the CDR3 reads TGTGCCAGCAACCGCCGATTCGACAGGGCCGATACGCAGTATTTT. Encoded protein: CASNRRFDRADTQYF.

This clonotype has a count of ten or more. This chain uses TRBV20-1 with TRBJ1-6, with D hard to call. The CDR3 sequence is 17 residues long. Between the trimmed V and J ends, which lost 0 bases and 3 bases, there was a span of 15 bases. From germline, CDR1 is DFQATT and CDR2 SNEGSKA (reference sequence). The CDR3 protein is CSAREPPLIDYNSPLHF. DNA for the CDR3: TGCAGTGCTAGAGAGCCCCCTCTAATAGACTATAATTCACCCCTCCACTTT.

The table lists this clonotype with many counts. This rearrangement joins TRBV29-1 to TRBJ2-2; no clear D gene. Germline V CDR1 and CDR2: SQVTM, ANQGSEA. CDR3 length equals 12 residues. Trimming shortened V by 6 bases and J by 7 bases, and 12 bases separated the two germline ends. CDR3 coding DNA: TGCAGCGTCTCTACTCGTCACGGGGAGCTGTTTTTT. Encoded protein: CSVSTRHGELFF.

About this clonotype itself: Just one base apart from a much larger clone, this may be a read error. The chain couples TRBV19 to TRBJ1-5, with unresolved D. The CDR3 contains 16 residues. The V gene lost 3 bases and the J gene lost 3 bases, with 15 bases spanning the gap. The germline V gene encodes CDR1 LNHDA and CDR2 SQIVND (reference sequence). The CDR3 sequence: CASSIEGIYINQPQHF. DNA for the CDR3: TGTGCCAGTAGTATCGAGGGAATTTATATCAATCAGCCCCAGCATTTT.

The CDR3 sequence is CASSTNRGSGETQYF. Written as DNA, the CDR3 is TGTGCCAGCAGCACCAACAGGGGATCCGGGGAGACCCAGTACTTC. The rearrangement joins TRBV6-1 to TRBJ2-5, with 7 positions matching TRBD1. CDR3 size: 15 residues. Trimming took 6 bases from V and 5 from J; bases not matched to a gene: 12. Germline-derived CDR1 and CDR2 are MNHNS and SASEGT.

J is TRBJ1-1 and V is TRBV5-6; 8 bases map to TRBD1. The CDR3 covers 15 residues. Unmatched junction bases numbered 6, after V lost 4 bases and J lost 1 base. In germline, CDR1 is SGHDT, CDR2 YYEEEE. The CDR3 loop is CASSAGTGSNTEAFF. CDR3 in DNA: TGTGCCAGCAGCGCCGGGACAGGATCGAACACTGAAGCTTTCTTT.